This T cell receptor beta chain was captured in a study of PD-L1 blockade in urothelial cancer. The V segment lost 1 base and the J segment 6 bases; nucleotides outside the gene matches: 8. Germline V gene lookup returns CDR1 SGDLS and CDR2 YYNGEE. This CDR3 spans 16 amino acids. Into every PCR, synthetic TCR analog templates were spiked. Method: immunoSEQ multiplex PCR; TCRdb's copy keeps in-frame clones and lacks some. The data contain just over 50,000 clones, 75% to 90% of them seen just once; the ten biggest clones take up roughly 17%. The gene calls are TRBV9 and TRBJ2-3; 10 nucleotides agree with TRBD2. The origin of this receptor is a man in his sixties with urothelial cancer. The sequencing used PBMCs, collected around atezolizumab (anti-PD-L1) treatment. CDR3 sequence reads: CASSVRAGGPSDTQYF. CDR3 nucleotide sequence: TGTGCCAGCAGCGTAAGAGCGGGAGGGCCAAGTGATACGCAGTATTTT.